A single sample is the source of the 24 T cell receptor beta chains below, sequenced in a study of T cell changes during pregnancy in multiple sclerosis. TCRdb's table, derived via immunoSEQ multiplex PCR, lists solely in-frame clones and lacks some. In the table there are 70,000 to 90,000 clones, over 80% of which are singletons. Sequenced here: peripheral blood, sampled in the first trimester of pregnancy. The source of these receptors is a female donor with multiple sclerosis, enrolled in a pregnancy study.

This clone was picked up one time. This sequence joins TRBV5-1 and TRBJ2-4; 8 nucleotides align to TRBD2. CDR3 length equals 19 residues. The V and J ends lost 3 bases and 6 bases, in that order; junction bases with no gene match: 20. Germline V lookup: CDR1 SGHRS, CDR2 YFSETQ. The CDR3 loop is CASSSPGGGASPAVNIQYF. In DNA form, the CDR3 reads TGCGCCAGCAGCTCCCCCGGGGGGGGCGCATCGCCTGCTGTAAACATTCAGTACTTC.

The genes are TRBV18 and TRBJ1-6; 9 nucleotides align to TRBD1. The germline gives CDR1 KGHSH, CDR2 LQKENI. V gave up 3 bases and J gave up 5 bases; unmatched junction bases: 2. This CDR3 contains 15 residues. CDR3 in DNA: TGTGCCAGCTCACCTACAGGGGGCGATAATTCACCCCTCCACTTT. Its translation: CASSPTGGDNSPLHF.

The chain recombines TRBV5-1 with TRBJ1-4, with D possibly being TRBD1 (6 bases). Germline V gives CDR1 SGHRS, CDR2 YFSETQ. CDR3 size: 16 residues. Trimming removed 0 bases from V and 8 bases from J, with 17 bases in between. This CDR3 is CASSLAGQGKEEKLFF. CDR3 in DNA: TGCGCCAGCAGCTTGGCGGGGCAGGGGAAGGAGGAAAAACTGTTTTTT.

This rearrangement joins TRBV5-1 to TRBJ2-5; TRBD1 might be the D (7 bases). Trimming took 3 bases from V and 2 from J, leaving 17 bases between them. CDR1 and CDR2 from the germline V gene are SGHRS and YFSETQ. CDR3 length: 16 amino acids. CDR3 DNA sequence: TGCGCCAGCAGCTGGAGGGGGGCAGGGGGACAAGAGACCCAGTACTTC. Translation: CASSWRGAGGQETQYF.

The chain carries TRBV27 and TRBJ2-1; possibly TRBD2 for D (6 bases). The V gene's germline CDR1 is MNHEY and CDR2 SMNVEV (reference sequence). CDR3 length: 13 amino acids. Trimming cost V 2 bases and J 8 bases, with 10 bases left between them. The CDR3 DNA follows: TGTGCCAGCAGTTTAGGACTACTGTATGAGCAGTTCTTC. Amino acid sequence: CASSLGLLYEQFF.

The sample holds one count of this clone. The chain has TRBV7-2 and TRBJ2-7, with D unresolved. The CDR3 is made up of 15 amino acids. The V and J ends lost 2 bases and 1 base respectively, with 12 bases between them. Germline V CDR1 and CDR2: SGHTA, FQGNSA. As DNA, the CDR3 is TGTGCCAGCAGCTTAACCTATTCCCCTTCCTACGAGCAGTACTTC. This sequence encodes CASSLTYSPSYEQYF.

The chain combines TRBV13 with TRBJ1-2; perhaps TRBD1 as D (6 bases). The length of the CDR3 is 17 residues. Germline lookup yields CDR1 PRHDT and CDR2 FYEKMQ (reference sequence). V lost 4 bases and J lost 6, with 24 bases in between. The CDR3 region is CASSSSQGRSYFDGYTF. As DNA, the CDR3 is TGTGCCAGCAGCTCAAGCCAGGGGCGGAGCTATTTCGATGGCTACACCTTC.

The chain is built from TRBV9 and TRBJ2-7, with TRBD2 as a possible D gene (6 bases). This CDR3 has 14 amino acids. Germline assignment: CDR1 SGDLS and CDR2 YYNGEE. V dropped 2 bases and J dropped 3 bases, with 12 bases sitting between them. CDR3 sequence (DNA): TGTGCCAGCAGCGTCGGCGGGGTTAGCTACGAGCAGTACTTC. Its protein product is CASSVGGVSYEQYF. Complete variable domain (other parts from reference TRBV9 and TRBJ2-7): DSGVTQTPKHLITATGQRVTLRCSPRSGDLSVYWYQQSLDQGLQFLIQYYNGEERAKGNILERFSAQQFPDLHSELNLSSLELGDSALYFCASSVGGVSYEQYFGPGTRLTVT.

The rearrangement uses TRBV5-4 and TRBJ2-7, with D maybe TRBD1 (5 bases). This CDR3 has 14 amino acids. V was trimmed by 4 bases and J by 2 bases, leaving 13 bases between them. Germline V gene lookup returns CDR1 SGHNT and CDR2 YYREEE (reference sequence). In DNA form, the CDR3 reads TGTGCCAGCAGCCATGAGGCAGGGCCCTACGAGCAGTACTTC. Its protein product is CASSHEAGPYEQYF.

A single count supports this clone. The chain carries TRBV2 and TRBJ1-3; D is undetermined. The CDR3 consists of 15 residues. Germline CDR1 reads SNHLY; CDR2 reads FYNNEI. V shed 7 bases and J shed 0 bases, with 13 bases lying between them. CDR3 sequence reads: CASKAGQFSGNTIYF. The CDR3 coding sequence is TGTGCCAGCAAGGCAGGCCAGTTCTCTGGAAACACCATATATTTT. The full variable domain, rest sourced from reference TRBV2 and TRBJ1-3, is EPEVTQTPSHQVTQMGQEVILRCVPISNHLYFYWYRQILGQKVEFLVSFYNNEISEKSEIFDDQFSVERPDGSNFTLKIRSTKLEDSAMYFCASKAGQFSGNTIYFGEGSWLTVV.

With regard to this clone: At one end the junction does not follow the germline gene, possibly because of a read error. This sequence joins TRBV29-1 and TRBJ2-3; no reliable D call. Germline-derived CDR1 and CDR2 are SQVTM and ANQGSEA. The CDR3 totals 12 residues. In nucleotides, the CDR3 is TGTGTCGCACGGGTTTTGACAGATACGCAGTATTTT. It encodes CVARVLTDTQYF.

The chain links TRBV9 to TRBJ2-3, with 8 bases aligning to TRBD2. CDR3 length: 16 residues. V gave up 8 bases and J gave up 2 bases; unmatched junction bases: 13. Germline V gives CDR1 SGDLS, CDR2 YYNGEE. Written as DNA, the CDR3 is TGTGCCAGTTCCCCCGAGGGCGGGAGGACCACAGATACGCAGTATTTT. As protein: CASSPEGGRTTDTQYF. The variable domain in full, completed from reference TRBV9 and TRBJ2-3, reads DSGVTQTPKHLITATGQRVTLRCSPRSGDLSVYWYQQSLDQGLQFLIQYYNGEERAKGNILERFSAQQFPDLHSELNLSSLELGDSALYFCASSPEGGRTTDTQYFGPGTRLTVL.

The V gene is TRBV11-2, the J gene TRBJ2-5, with 7 bases fitting TRBD1. J gave up 5 bases and V 5 bases, and 5 bases lay outside the gene matches. CDR1 SGHAT and CDR2 FQNNGV come from the germline V gene. The CDR3 is made up of 13 amino acids. CDR3 sequence: CASSRDSRETQYF. The CDR3 nucleotides read TGTGCCAGCAGCCGGGACAGTAGGGAGACCCAGTACTTC. The whole variable domain, filled in from reference TRBV11-2 and TRBJ2-5, reads EAGVAQSPRYKIIEKRQSVAFWCNPISGHATLYWYQQILGQGPKLLIQFQNNGVVDDSQLPKDRFSAERLKGVDSTLKIQPAKLEDSAVYLCASSRDSRETQYFGPGTRLLVL.

The chain combines TRBV28 with TRBJ1-1, with TRBD1 matching 7 bases. The CDR3 is made up of 13 amino acids. V gave up 10 bases and J gave up 1 base; unmatched junction bases: 6. Germline V gives CDR1 MDHEN, CDR2 SYDVKM. The CDR3 is CAISTGWNTEAFF. The CDR3 DNA reads as TGTGCCATTTCGACAGGGTGGAACACTGAAGCTTTCTTT.

The rearrangement joins TRBV7-3 to TRBJ2-1; 14 bases align to TRBD2. The germline V gene encodes CDR1 SGHTA and CDR2 FQGTGA. The CDR3 has 16 residues. V lost 1 base to trimming and J lost 10 bases; unmatched junction nucleotides: 6. This CDR3 is CASSLMGTSGRLEQFF. The DNA for the CDR3 is TGTGCCAGCAGCTTAATGGGGACTAGCGGGAGATTAGAGCAGTTCTTC.

The chain links TRBV6-1 to TRBJ2-3, with 7 positions matching TRBD1. Germline V gene lookup returns CDR1 MNHNS and CDR2 SASEGT. The length of the CDR3 is 15 residues. V lost 8 bases and J lost 0; bases outside the gene matches: 8. The CDR3 coding sequence is TGTGCCAGCCGGATAGACAGGGTGAGCACAGATACGCAGTATTTT. Encoded protein: CASRIDRVSTDTQYF.

The table lists this clone with a few counts. The rearrangement uses TRBV30 and TRBJ1-5, with D perhaps matching TRBD1 (5 bases). V shed 5 bases and J shed 5 bases, with 10 bases lying between them. The CDR3 spans 12 residues. The germline gives CDR1 GTSNPN, CDR2 SVGIG (reference sequence). This chain's CDR3 is CAWRAGDQPQHF. In nucleotides, the CDR3 is TGTGCCTGGCGGGCGGGGGATCAGCCCCAGCATTTT.

The chain employs TRBV30 and TRBJ2-7, with 12 positions matching TRBD2. V lost 4 bases, J lost 2 bases, and 12 bases stayed unmatched. There are 17 residues in the CDR3. From germline, CDR1 is GTSNPN and CDR2 SVGIG (reference sequence). CDR3 nucleotide sequence: TGTGCCTGGAACCGTCTAGCGGGAGGGGGGGGGCCCTACGAGCAGTACTTC. Translated: CAWNRLAGGGGPYEQYF.

The chain recombines TRBV2 with TRBJ2-5; a weak D match, TRBD1 (5 bases). Trimming shortened V by 2 bases and J by 5 bases, and 15 bases separated the two germline ends. Per germline, CDR1 SNHLY and CDR2 FYNNEI. This CDR3 has 15 residues. CDR3 sequence reads: CASSESPTGRETQYF. CDR3 sequence (DNA): TGTGCCAGCAGTGAAAGTCCCACAGGCCGGGAGACCCAGTACTTC.

The V gene is TRBV19, the J gene TRBJ2-4; D is possibly TRBD2 (6 bases). V was pared by 9 bases and J by 4 bases, with 16 bases between. The CDR3 extends over 14 amino acids. The germline CDR1 and CDR2 sequences are LNHDA and SQIVND (reference sequence). The DNA for the CDR3 is TGTGCCAGCTCTGCAGGGACTCCAAAAAACATTCAGTACTTC. This sequence encodes CASSAGTPKNIQYF.

V gene TRBV7-3 combines with J gene TRBJ2-6, with 9 positions matching TRBD1. V lost 4 bases and J lost 0; bases outside the gene matches: 7. Germline CDR1 SGHTA, CDR2 FQGTGA. The CDR3 is 18 residues long. The CDR3 DNA sequence: TGTGCCAGCAGCTCCCTACAGGGGGCGGGCTCTGGGGCCAACGTCCTGACTTTC. Encoded protein: CASSSLQGAGSGANVLTF.

This chain uses TRBV2 with TRBJ2-5, with a weak D call TRBD2 (6 bases). With 6 bases removed from V and 2 bases from J, the gap between germline ends came to 16 bases. Germline V lookup: CDR1 SNHLY, CDR2 FYNNEI. CDR3 length: 15 residues. Written as DNA, the CDR3 is TGTGCCAGCAGGGGGGGAGAGGGACGTCAAGAGACCCAGTACTTC. It is translated as CASRGGEGRQETQYF.

The chain joins TRBV5-1 to TRBJ2-4, with 9 positions matching TRBD1. Germline-derived CDR1 and CDR2 are SGHRS and YFSETQ. J lost 3 bases, V lost 3 bases, and 10 bases had no gene match. The CDR3 spans 17 residues. CDR3 amino acids: CASSSDRGGQGKNIQYF. In DNA, the CDR3 is TGCGCCAGCAGCTCGGACAGGGGAGGTCAGGGCAAAAACATTCAGTACTTC.

V usage is TRBV4-3 and J usage is TRBJ2-7; TRBD1 is a possible D gene (6 bases). Trimming removed 0 bases at V and 3 bases at J, with 9 bases between. Germline V gene lookup returns CDR1 LGHNA and CDR2 YSLEER. The CDR3 runs 14 residues. DNA for the CDR3: TGCGCCAGCAGCCAAGACAGGGGAAACTACGAGCAGTACTTC. This gives the protein CASSQDRGNYEQYF.